This entry lists 3 T cell receptor beta chains sequenced from one sample in a study of breast tumors, draining lymph nodes, adjacent tissues. Breast cancer patients provided tissue from their axillary draining lymph nodes. TCRdb independently ran MiXCR on the multiplex PCR reads; one entry per CDR3 protein. The data hold nearly 200,000 distinct CDR3 sequences, with approximately 30% observed a single time. The sample consisted of axillary lymph node tissue. The receptor source for this set is a female donor with breast cancer. Some clones in this sample may be carry-over from other donors' samples.

This clonotype was detected many times. This chain joins TRBV24-1 and TRBJ2-1; 10 positions match TRBD2. Germline assignment: CDR1 KGHDR and CDR2 SFDVKD. Germline trimming cut 5 bases from V and 8 bases from J; bases unmatched to any gene: 8. The CDR3 totals 15 residues. The CDR3 DNA reads TGTGCCACCAGTGCCCCGGGACTAGCGTTTGATGAGCAGTTCTTC. Its protein is CATSAPGLAFDEQFF.

This clonotype was seen repeatedly, ten times or more. The chain uses TRBV6-6 and TRBJ1-4, with D possibly being TRBD1 (6 bases). The germline gives CDR1 MNHNY, CDR2 SVGAGI (reference sequence). The V and J ends lost 4 bases and 5 bases respectively, with 14 bases between them. The CDR3 extends over 15 amino acids. CDR3 DNA sequence: TGTGCCAGCAGTTTCCCCGGGGGGGGCAATGAAAAACTGTTTTTT. Translation gives CASSFPGGGNEKLFF.

Details on this clonotype: Being one base from a much bigger clone, this may be a read error. V and J are TRBV6-6 and TRBJ2-5; 11 bases are shared with TRBD2. The trim removed 5 bases at V and 5 bases at J, leaving 10 bases unmatched. The CDR3 has 16 amino acids. CDR1 is MNHNY and CDR2 is SVGAGI in the germline V gene (reference sequence). The CDR3 nucleotides are TGTGCCAGCAGTCATTCAGGGCTAGCGGGAGGCGAGACCCAGTACTTC. It translates to CASSHSGLAGGETQYF.